This TCR beta chain was obtained from a study of Ad26.COV2.S vaccination and SARS-CoV-2 variants. Study-wide results and caveats: Possibly, TCR breadth and depth analyses underestimated total T cell responses. The study found similar non-spike TCR breadth in vaccine and placebo recipients.

Concerning this clone itself: No antigen is known for it.

Clones were read by immunoSEQ multiplex PCR, and TCRdb kept only the in-frame ones, dropping some. The sample consists of a few hundred thousand clones, 70% to 90% of them appearing once. From germline, CDR1 is SNHLY and CDR2 FYNNEI. With V trimmed by 3 bases and J by 3 bases, 4 bases remained unmatched. The CDR3 is 15 amino acids. Described treatment: 15 to 20 received Ad26.COV2.S at low or high dose, single or two shots; about 5 received placebo; per-sample allocation not given. Following the first vaccine or placebo injection, samples were taken on day 63. The rearrangement joins TRBV2 to TRBJ2-2; 7 nucleotides line up with TRBD2. The material sequenced was peripheral blood, taken in a trial of Ad26.COV2.S vaccine versus placebo. The receptor was isolated from a person between 18 and 59 years old who received the Ad26.COV2.S COVID-19 vaccine or a placebo. The CDR3 region has the DNA TGTGCCAGCAGTGAGACTAGCTCCCACACCGGGGAGCTGTTTTTT. It is translated as CASSETSSHTGELFF.